The next 25 T cell receptor beta chains were all read from a single sample in a study of CD8 T cells in ankylosing spondylitis. TCRdb re-called the 5' RACE reads with MiXCR, one entry per CDR3 protein. The sample consists of roughly 200,000 distinct CDR3 sequences, roughly 24% of them appearing once. Sequenced sample: blood, either unsorted or a sorted T cell fraction (not recorded which). These receptors were collected from a male donor with ankylosing spondylitis or in good health (not recorded which).

This clonotype was picked up many times. The chain carries TRBV6-2 or TRBV6-3 and TRBJ2-1; TRBD2 agrees at 7 bases. Germline assignment: CDR1 MNHEY and CDR2 SVGEGT. With V trimmed by 3 bases and J by 8 bases, 10 bases remained unmatched. The CDR3 spans 15 residues. The CDR3 DNA reads TGTGCCAGCAGTTATGAAGGGAGGGCGGCGGATGAGCAGTTCTTC. Translated: CASSYEGRAADEQFF.

This clonotype was observed a few times. The J gene is TRBJ1-4, the V gene TRBV9, with 10 bases matching TRBD1. The germline CDR1 and CDR2 sequences are SGDLS and YYNGEE. The CDR3 length is 15 residues. V lost 4 bases, J lost 8 bases, and 8 bases stayed unmatched. CDR3 in amino acids: CASSSGGQGYEKLFF. As DNA, the CDR3 is TGTGCCAGCAGCAGTGGGGGACAGGGGTACGAAAAACTGTTTTTT.

The J gene is TRBJ1-1, the V gene TRBV12-3 or TRBV12-4; 10 bases map to TRBD1. Germline trimming cut 6 bases from V and 1 base from J; bases unmatched to any gene: 5. The length of the CDR3 is 15 residues. The CDR3 region is CASRSRTGGNTEAFF. As DNA, the CDR3 is TGTGCCAGCAGAAGTCGGACAGGGGGGAACACTGAAGCTTTCTTT.

This clonotype was detected only once. This sequence joins TRBV4-3 and TRBJ2-7; perhaps TRBD2 as D (6 bases). The CDR3 runs 13 residues. From germline, CDR1 is LGHNA and CDR2 YSLEER. Trimming cost V 0 bases and J 5 bases, with 8 bases left between them. The CDR3 region is CASSQEGGNEQYF. CDR3 bases: TGCGCCAGCAGCCAAGAGGGCGGGAACGAGCAGTACTTC.

This clonotype appeared many times. The chain links TRBV5-1 to TRBJ2-1, with 7 nucleotides matching TRBD1. Germline CDR1 and CDR2: SGHRS and YFSETQ. J gave up 6 bases and V 6 bases, and 9 bases lay outside the gene matches. This CDR3 contains 14 residues. The DNA for the CDR3 is TGCGCCAGCACCCTTGTATCAGGGGGCAATGAGCAGTTCTTC. As protein: CASTLVSGGNEQFF.

This clonotype has at least ten counts. CDR3 sequence reads: CASSYTGTGELFF. In DNA form, the CDR3 reads TGTGCCAGCAGCTATACCGGCACCGGGGAGCTGTTTTTT. The chain joins TRBV3-1 to TRBJ2-2; D ambiguous. CDR1 LGHDT and CDR2 YNNKEL come from the germline V gene (reference sequence). V shed 5 bases and J shed 4 bases, with 8 bases lying between them. CDR3 length equals 13 residues.

This clonotype was found many times. This sequence joins TRBV5-5 and TRBJ2-3; weak D call: TRBD2 (5 bases). V was trimmed by 3 bases and J by 13 bases, leaving 21 bases between them. Germline V gives CDR1 SGHKS, CDR2 YYEKEE (reference sequence). The CDR3 extends over 14 amino acids. The CDR3 region is CASSSGSRSGGEYF. In DNA form, the CDR3 reads TGTGCCAGCAGCTCCGGGTCCAGGAGCGGAGGAGAGTATTTT.

This clonotype was observed at least ten times. The chain uses TRBV12-3 or TRBV12-4 and TRBJ2-2; D is unresolved. This CDR3 comprises 13 residues. The ends were cut back, 3 bases at V and 7 bases at J, with 9 bases in the middle. For the CDR3, the DNA is TGTGCCAGCAGTTTTCCTCCTCTCGGGGAGCTGTTTTTT. This encodes CASSFPPLGELFF.

There are a few counts of this clonotype. This chain joins TRBV20-1 and TRBJ2-4, with TRBD2 matching 10 bases. Germline V gene lookup returns CDR1 DFQATT and CDR2 SNEGSKA (reference sequence). V lost 4 bases to trimming and J lost 6 bases; unmatched junction nucleotides: 6. The CDR3 spans 14 residues. CDR3 loop: CSATIAGGGNIQYF. CDR3 coding DNA: TGCAGTGCTACGATAGCGGGAGGTGGAAACATTCAGTACTTC.

This clonotype was seen repeatedly, ten times or more. CDR3 sequence (DNA): TGTGCCAGCAGTTACTTAGGACTAGACGGCTACAATGAGCAGTTCTTC. Amino acids: CASSYLGLDGYNEQFF. The chain couples TRBV6-2 or TRBV6-3 to TRBJ2-1; 7 positions match TRBD2. CDR3 length equals 16 residues. In germline, CDR1 is MNHEY, CDR2 SVGEGT. With V trimmed by 1 base and J by 3 bases, 6 bases remained unmatched.

This clonotype was counted only a few times. The rearrangement uses TRBV20-1 and TRBJ2-7, with 12 bases fitting TRBD2. Trimming removed 3 bases from V and 6 bases from J; junction bases left unmatched: 6. Per germline, CDR1 DFQATT and CDR2 SNEGSKA (reference sequence). The CDR3 runs to 14 residues. The CDR3, as DNA: TGCAGTGCTAGGAGACTAGCGGGAGTTAGCGAGCAGTACTTC. Its translation is CSARRLAGVSEQYF.

The chain employs TRBV10-1 and TRBJ2-7; 8 positions match TRBD1. Germline-derived CDR1 and CDR2 are WNHNN and SYGVQD (reference sequence). The CDR3 has 14 residues. J was trimmed by 5 bases and V by 5 bases; bases with no gene match: 8. Written as DNA, the CDR3 is TGCGCCAGCAGTTCCCAGGGGGCTGACCACGAGCAGTACTTC. Translation gives CASSSQGADHEQYF.

This clonotype was recorded at least ten times. The chain links TRBV20-1 to TRBJ2-1; 8 bases agree with TRBD1. With 6 bases clipped from V and 10 bases from J, the junction kept 8 bases outside the gene matches. CDR1 is DFQATT and CDR2 is SNEGSKA in the germline V gene (reference sequence). The length of the CDR3 is 12 residues. CDR3 nucleotide sequence: TGCAGTGCCCGGACAGGGTATCACGAGCAGTTCTTC. It encodes CSARTGYHEQFF.

This rearrangement joins TRBV15 to TRBJ1-1; no clear D gene. Trimming stripped 0 bases from V and 3 bases from J, with 14 bases between. Looked up from germline, CDR1 is LNHNV and CDR2 is YYDKDF (reference sequence). The CDR3 runs to 16 residues. CDR3 loop: CATSRDPRSPYTEAFF. The CDR3 nucleotides are TGTGCCACCAGCAGAGATCCAAGAAGCCCTTACACTGAAGCTTTCTTT. The complete variable domain, with remaining parts taken from reference TRBV15 and TRBJ1-1, reads DAMVIQNPRYQVTQFGKPVTLSCSQTLNHNVMYWYQQKSSQAPKLLFHYYDKDFNNEADTPDNFQSRRPNTSFCFLDIRSPGLGDTAMYLCATSRDPRSPYTEAFFGQGTRLTVV.

A few counts support this clonotype. The rearrangement links TRBV10-3 to TRBJ2-1; D possibly corresponds to TRBD1 (5 bases). This CDR3 has 14 amino acids. Germline CDR1 reads ENHRY; CDR2 reads SYGVKD. Between the trimmed V and J ends, which lost 3 bases and 4 bases, there was a span of 10 bases. CDR3 DNA sequence: TGTGCCATCAGTGATTGGCAGGGATACAATGAGCAGTTCTTC. This sequence encodes CAISDWQGYNEQFF.

This clonotype came up many times. The genes are TRBV11-2 and TRBJ2-3; D remains unclear. The CDR3 sequence is 14 residues long. Germline V gene sequence: CDR1 SGHAT, CDR2 FQNNGV. With 2 bases removed from V and 2 bases from J, the gap between germline ends came to 8 bases. The DNA for the CDR3 is TGTGCCAGCAGCTTATTCCAGGCCACAGATACGCAGTATTTT. It translates to CASSLFQATDTQYF.

This clonotype has more than one count but fewer than ten. The J gene is TRBJ2-7, the V gene TRBV5-4; 9 bases map to TRBD2. The CDR3 covers 16 residues. From germline, CDR1 is SGHNT and CDR2 YYREEE (reference sequence). The trim removed 3 bases at V and 2 bases at J, leaving 9 bases unmatched. CDR3 DNA: TGTGCCAGCAGCTGGACGATGACTAGCGGTACCTACGAGCAGTACTTC. This sequence encodes CASSWTMTSGTYEQYF.

This clonotype was counted ten times or more. The chain has TRBV20-1 and TRBJ1-2; 9 nucleotides match TRBD1. V trimming: 3 bases; J trimming: 7 bases; junction bases outside the gene matches: 9. Per germline, CDR1 DFQATT and CDR2 SNEGSKA (reference sequence). The CDR3 is 14 residues long. CDR3 coding DNA: TGCAGTGCTAGCTTAGGGGACAGGGACGGTGGCTACACCTTC. It encodes CSASLGDRDGGYTF.

The V gene is TRBV12-3 or TRBV12-4, the J gene TRBJ2-3; 12 bases align to TRBD2. V dropped 7 bases and J dropped 5; count of bases not matched to a gene: 4. This CDR3 has 14 residues. The CDR3 sequence: CASTPSGRGDTQYF. CDR3 nucleotide sequence: TGTGCCAGCACCCCTAGCGGGAGGGGAGATACGCAGTATTTT.

This clonotype appeared many times. V is TRBV25-1 and J is TRBJ2-4; a possible D gene is TRBD1 (6 bases). The CDR3 has 15 residues. The germline CDR1 and CDR2 sequences are MGHDK and SYGVNS. The V gene lost 4 bases and the J gene lost 1 base, with 11 bases spanning the gap. Here the CDR3 reads CASSVRQGAKNIQYF. Here the CDR3 DNA reads TGTGCCAGCAGTGTGCGTCAGGGGGCCAAAAACATTCAGTACTTC.

This clonotype was counted at least ten times. The chain has TRBV4-1 and TRBJ1-5, with 8 bases lining up with TRBD1. The V and J ends lost 4 bases and 9 bases, in that order; junction bases with no gene match: 11. Germline values: CDR1 MGHRA, CDR2 YSYEKL. The length of the CDR3 is 15 residues. The CDR3 DNA follows: TGCGCCAGCAGCCTGGGACAGGAGGGTTCAGGGCCCCAGCATTTT. Its protein is CASSLGQEGSGPQHF.

This clonotype has a count of ten or more. The chain combines TRBV28 with TRBJ2-3; the D call may be TRBD1 or TRBD2 (6 bases each). Germline CDR1 is MDHEN and CDR2 is SYDVKM. V lost 6 bases and J lost 2, with 21 bases in between. The CDR3 length is 17 residues. CDR3 bases: TGTGCCAGCAGCACTTCTTGGGGGGCAATAAACACAGATACGCAGTATTTT. It translates to CASSTSWGAINTDTQYF. Together with reference TRBV28 and TRBJ2-3, the CDR3 gives the full variable domain: DVKVTQSSRYLVKRTGEKVFLECVQDMDHENMFWYRQDPGLGLRLIYFSYDVKMKEKGDIPEGYSVSREKKERFSLILESASTNQTSMYLCASSTSWGAINTDTQYFGPGTRLTVL.

This clonotype was observed a few times. The gene calls are TRBV20-1 and TRBJ2-3, with unresolved D. Trimming took off 5 bases at V and 4 bases at J, with 19 bases between the two ends. The CDR3 loop spans 15 amino acids. Germline assignment: CDR1 DFQATT and CDR2 SNEGSKA (reference sequence). The CDR3 sequence is CSARPRSHIADTQYF. In nucleotides, the CDR3 is TGCAGTGCTCGCCCTCGGTCCCATATCGCAGATACGCAGTATTTT.

The rearrangement links TRBV12-3 or TRBV12-4 to TRBJ2-7, with 11 nucleotides matching TRBD1. The CDR3 is 16 residues long. With 2 bases clipped from V and 1 base from J, the junction kept 4 bases outside the gene matches. CDR3 loop: CASSLSGTGGSYEQYF. The CDR3 DNA follows: TGTGCCAGCAGTTTATCGGGGACAGGGGGTTCCTACGAGCAGTACTTC.

The chain employs TRBV5-5 and TRBJ2-4, with TRBD2 identical over 11 bases. Germline CDR1 and CDR2: SGHKS and YYEKEE (reference sequence). V shed 5 bases, J shed 0 bases, and the junction held 10 bases outside the gene matches. CDR3 length: 18 amino acids. The CDR3 sequence is CASSGGTSGVLAKNIQYF. In DNA, the CDR3 is TGTGCCAGCAGTGGCGGGACTAGCGGAGTCCTAGCCAAAAACATTCAGTACTTC. The full variable domain, its missing parts supplied by reference TRBV5-5 and TRBJ2-4, is DAGVTQSPTHLIKTRGQQVTLRCSPISGHKSVSWYQQVLGQGPQFIFQYYEKEERGRGNFPDRFSARQFPNYSSELNVNALLLGDSALYLCASSGGTSGVLAKNIQYFGAGTRLSVL.